This TCR beta chain emerged from a study of human T cells and chemical hapten exposure. CDR1 and CDR2 (germline): LGHNA, YSLEER. Trimming cost V 0 bases and J 1 base; bases outside gene matches: 5. CDR3 length equals 17 residues. As for time point: pre-sensitization, week 0. Noted treatment: therapeutic diphenylcyclopropenone sensitization with weekly scalp DPC. TCRdb ran MiXCR on the RACE reads and lists one entry per CDR3 protein. The table shows 350,000 to 400,000 distinct CDR3 sequences, with 4.5% to 5.5% occurring only once. The material was whole blood, obtained in connection with sensitization to the hapten diphenylcyclopropenone (DPC). This TCR was sampled from a woman aged 50 to 60 with alopecia areata. Some clones in this sample may be carry-over from other donors' samples. The chain uses TRBV4-3 and TRBJ2-3; 9 nucleotides agree with TRBD2. CDR3 sequence: CASSQDLLAGRTDTQYF. In DNA, the CDR3 is TGCGCCAGCAGCCAAGATTTACTAGCGGGCCGCACAGATACGCAGTATTTT.